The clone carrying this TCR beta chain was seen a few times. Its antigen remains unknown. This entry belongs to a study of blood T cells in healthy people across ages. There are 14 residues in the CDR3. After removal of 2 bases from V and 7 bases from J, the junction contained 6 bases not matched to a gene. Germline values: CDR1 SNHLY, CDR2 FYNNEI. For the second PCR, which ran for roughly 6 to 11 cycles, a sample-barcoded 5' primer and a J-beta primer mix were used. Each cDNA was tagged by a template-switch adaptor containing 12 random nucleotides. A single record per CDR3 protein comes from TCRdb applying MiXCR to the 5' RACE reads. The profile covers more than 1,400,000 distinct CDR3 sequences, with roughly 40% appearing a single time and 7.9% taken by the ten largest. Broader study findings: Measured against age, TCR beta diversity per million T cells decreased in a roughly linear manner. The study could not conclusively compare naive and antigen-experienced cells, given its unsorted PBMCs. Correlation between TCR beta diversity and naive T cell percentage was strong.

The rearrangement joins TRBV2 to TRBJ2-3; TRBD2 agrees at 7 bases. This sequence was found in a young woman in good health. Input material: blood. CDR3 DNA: TGTGCCAGCAGTGAAACTACCGGGGGGAATACGCAGTATTTT. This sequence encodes CASSETTGGNTQYF.